The 24 T cell receptor beta chains below all came from one sample that was sequenced in a study of T cells in Graves' hyperthyroidism and ophthalmopathy. Researchers amplified the TCR beta CDR3 regions from RNA transcripts. With the HTBI primer set, the TCR CDR3 went through a first round of RT-PCR. TCRdb re-analysed the multiplex PCR reads in MiXCR, keeping a single row per CDR3 protein. The sample carries about 500,000 distinct CDR3 sequences, about an eighth recorded once. The sample was blood. The receptor source for this set is a woman aged 18-29 years with Graves' hyperthyroidism.

In this sample, this clonotype turned up a few times. The chain carries TRBV27 and TRBJ2-1; D is perhaps TRBD2 (5 bases). Germline V gives CDR1 MNHEY, CDR2 SMNVEV (reference sequence). CDR3 length equals 15 residues. The germline V and J ends were trimmed by 6 bases and 6 bases, with 18 bases remaining between them. The CDR3 nucleotides are TGTGCCAGCAGACAGATTGGGAGATTGGTCAATGAGCAGTTCTTC. Its translation is CASRQIGRLVNEQFF.

The table lists this clonotype with many counts. V and J are TRBV11-3 and TRBJ2-1; 8 positions agree with TRBD2. Trimming removed 2 bases from V and 0 bases from J; junction bases left unmatched: 3. The CDR3 sequence is 16 residues long. The germline CDR1 and CDR2 sequences are SGHNT and YENEEA. The CDR3 bases are TGTGCCAGCAGCTTACCTAGCGGGTCCTCCTACAATGAGCAGTTCTTC. It translates to CASSLPSGSSYNEQFF.

The table lists this clonotype with many counts. This chain connects TRBV5-1 to TRBJ2-1; possibly TRBD2 for D (6 bases). This CDR3 is built from 16 residues. Germline CDR1 and CDR2: SGHRS and YFSETQ. With 3 bases removed from V and 0 bases from J, the gap between germline ends came to 13 bases. CDR3 protein: CASSYLTSSSYNEQFF. CDR3 bases: TGCGCCAGCAGCTACCTTACTAGCTCCTCCTACAATGAGCAGTTCTTC.

In regard to this clonotype: A read error may account for a junction end that differs from germline. The V and J genes are TRBV11-2 and TRBJ2-5; 7 bases fit TRBD2. The CDR3 has 19 residues. From germline, CDR1 is SGHAT and CDR2 FQNNGV. The CDR3 coding sequence is TGTGCCAGCAGCTCGGCTAGCGGTAGGCCTAGCCGGAGGCTAGAGACTCAGTACTTC. Protein: CASSSASGRPSRRLETQYF.

The table lists this clonotype with many counts. The rearrangement uses TRBV12-3 or TRBV12-4 and TRBJ2-7; a weak D match, TRBD1 (5 bases). This CDR3 is 13 amino acids long. V dropped 6 bases and J dropped 3 bases, with 12 bases sitting between them. CDR3 amino acids: CASRNRPDYEQYF. The CDR3 DNA is TGTGCCAGCAGGAACAGGCCCGACTACGAGCAGTACTTC.

The table lists this clonotype with many counts. The genes are TRBV11-2 and TRBJ2-3; 10 nucleotides agree with TRBD2. CDR1 and CDR2 from the germline V gene are SGHAT and FQNNGV. The V and J ends lost 4 bases and 0 bases, in that order; junction bases with no gene match: 13. The CDR3 is 19 residues long. Here the CDR3 reads CASSSKYPGTSASTDTQYF. In nucleotides, the CDR3 is TGTGCCAGCAGCTCCAAATACCCCGGGACTAGCGCTAGCACAGATACGCAGTATTTT.

The chain carries TRBV27 and TRBJ2-3; a weak D match, TRBD1 (5 bases). CDR3 length: 15 amino acids. In germline, CDR1 is MNHEY, CDR2 SMNVEV (reference sequence). Trimming removed 5 bases at V and 4 bases at J, with 16 bases between. The DNA for the CDR3 is TGTGCCAGCAGTACCCCTAGGGGCCGGTCAGATACGCAGTATTTT. It specifies CASSTPRGRSDTQYF.

This clonotype was counted many times. The CDR3 sequence: CASSIGSLRYSGANVLTF. For the CDR3, the DNA is TGTGCCAGTAGTATTGGTTCTCTTCGATACTCTGGGGCCAACGTCCTGACTTTC. The chain recombines TRBV19 with TRBJ2-6; no firm D call. CDR1 and CDR2 (germline): LNHDA, SQIVND (reference sequence). V lost 3 bases and J 0 bases, leaving 15 bases between the germline ends. CDR3 size: 18 residues.

This clonotype has ten or more counts. The V gene is TRBV12-3 or TRBV12-4, the J gene TRBJ1-2; D not resolved. The CDR3 totals 15 residues. Trimming removed 5 bases from V and 4 bases from J, with 17 bases in between. The CDR3 here is CASSPGSHATYGYTF. In nucleotides, the CDR3 is TGTGCCAGCAGTCCGGGATCACACGCCACCTATGGCTACACCTTC.

The V call is TRBV3-1, the J call TRBJ2-5, with TRBD1 identical over 8 bases. Germline CDR1 LGHDT, CDR2 YNNKEL (reference sequence). J lost 12 bases, V lost 2 bases, and 5 bases had no gene match. The CDR3 spans 12 residues. As DNA, the CDR3 is TGTGCCAGCAGCCAACGGACAGGGACAAAGTACTTC. Its translation is CASSQRTGTKYF.

On this clonotype: At one of its ends the junction is not consistent with the germline gene, which may arise from a read error. V and J are TRBV10-3 and TRBJ1-1, with D possibly matching TRBD1 (6 bases). This CDR3 has 15 residues. The germline gives CDR1 ENHRY, CDR2 SYGVKD. The CDR3 sequence: CTISETGLMNTEAFF. CDR3 nucleotide sequence: TGTACCATCAGTGAGACAGGACTCATGAACACTGAAGCTTTCTTT.

This clonotype has a count of ten or more. The chain combines TRBV18 with TRBJ2-7, with TRBD2 matching over 9 bases. Germline CDR1 reads KGHSH; CDR2 reads LQKENI. The CDR3 loop spans 15 amino acids. V trimming: 2 bases; J trimming: 5 bases; junction bases outside the gene matches: 7. The CDR3 sequence is CASSPREAGGNEQYF. Here the CDR3 DNA reads TGTGCCAGCTCACCAAGAGAAGCGGGAGGAAACGAGCAGTACTTC.

This clonotype occurred many times. This sequence joins TRBV11-2 and TRBJ1-1; 9 bases agree with TRBD1. Trimming removed 5 bases from V and 6 bases from J; junction bases left unmatched: 10. Germline CDR1 SGHAT, CDR2 FQNNGV. CDR3 length: 15 residues. The CDR3 sequence is CASSLYRDRDSEAFF. In DNA form, the CDR3 reads TGTGCCAGCAGCCTCTACCGGGACAGGGACTCTGAAGCTTTCTTT.

This clonotype came up many times. The chain couples TRBV9 to TRBJ2-2; the D gene is possibly TRBD2 (5 bases). The germline CDR1 and CDR2 sequences are SGDLS and YYNGEE. The ends were cut back, 1 base at V and 4 bases at J, with 14 bases in the middle. This CDR3 contains 16 residues. For the CDR3, the DNA is TGTGCCAGCAGCGTATCTAGCTTCGTGTTCACCGGGGAGCTGTTTTTT. It yields the protein CASSVSSFVFTGELFF.

At least ten counts were recorded for this clonotype. This chain joins TRBV6-5 and TRBJ2-3; the match to TRBD2 covers 13 bases. The CDR3 has 16 residues. Germline CDR1 MNHEY, CDR2 SVGAGI. J lost 2 bases, V lost 2 bases, and 1 base had no gene match. CDR3 amino acids: CASSYGLAGDTDTQYF. For the CDR3, the DNA is TGTGCCAGCAGTTACGGACTAGCGGGAGACACAGATACGCAGTATTTT.

This chain connects TRBV9 to TRBJ2-1; 11 bases agree with TRBD2. Looked up from germline, CDR1 is SGDLS and CDR2 is YYNGEE. The ends lost 4 bases at V and 4 bases at J; junction bases unmatched: 7. CDR3 length: 16 amino acids. CDR3 sequence (DNA): TGTGCCAGCAGCTCAGGGACTAGCGGACTTTACAATGAGCAGTTCTTC. Translating gives CASSSGTSGLYNEQFF.

The chain couples TRBV30 to TRBJ1-5, with 7 bases identical to TRBD1. CDR1 and CDR2 (germline): GTSNPN, SVGIG (reference sequence). The V and J ends lost 0 bases and 0 bases, in that order; junction bases with no gene match: 8. This CDR3 spans 17 amino acids. This chain's CDR3 is CAWSVEGGYYSNQPQHF. The CDR3 coding sequence is TGTGCCTGGAGTGTTGAAGGGGGCTACTATAGCAATCAGCCCCAGCATTTT.

The sample holds many counts of this clonotype. The rearrangement joins TRBV29-1 to TRBJ1-2; 12 bases fit TRBD1. The CDR3 covers 14 residues. Trimming removed 6 bases from V and 3 bases from J; junction bases left unmatched: 5. The germline V gene encodes CDR1 SQVTM and CDR2 ANQGSEA. The CDR3 DNA follows: TGCAGCGTCTGGGACAGGGGGCAGGACTATGGCTACACCTTC. Protein product: CSVWDRGQDYGYTF.

Many counts were recorded for this clonotype. This chain's CDR3 is CASSAGTGEQFF. Here the CDR3 DNA reads TGTGCCAGCAGCGCCGGGACAGGTGAGCAGTTCTTC. This rearrangement joins TRBV5-4 to TRBJ2-1, with 8 bases matching TRBD1. J gave up 9 bases and V 4 bases, and 3 bases lay outside the gene matches. This CDR3 comprises 12 residues. Per germline, CDR1 SGHNT and CDR2 YYREEE (reference sequence).

This clonotype has at least ten counts. The chain couples TRBV27 to TRBJ1-2; 8 bases fit TRBD1. The junction had 15 bases not matched to a gene; V was cut back by 6 bases and J by 3 bases. The CDR3 consists of 17 residues. Germline V gene data show CDR1 as MNHEY and CDR2 as SMNVEV (reference sequence). CDR3 protein: CASRHSPAGQGHYGYTF. DNA of the CDR3: TGTGCCAGCAGGCATAGTCCCGCAGGACAGGGCCACTATGGCTACACCTTC.

This clonotype was picked up a small number of times. This chain joins TRBV15 and TRBJ2-1, with TRBD2 identical over 8 bases. CDR1 is LNHNV, CDR2 YYDKDF, per germline (reference sequence). V lost 1 base, J lost 0 bases, and 5 bases stayed unmatched. This CDR3 region has 17 residues. The CDR3 loop is CATSRVLAVSSYNEQFF. The CDR3 DNA follows: TGTGCCACCAGCAGAGTACTAGCGGTTAGCTCCTACAATGAGCAGTTCTTC.

V usage is TRBV20-1 and J usage is TRBJ1-3; D possibly corresponds to TRBD1 (6 bases). The germline V and J ends were trimmed by 6 bases and 2 bases, with 11 bases remaining between them. CDR1 is DFQATT and CDR2 is SNEGSKA in the germline V gene (reference sequence). CDR3 size: 13 residues. The CDR3: CSARGPTGNTIYF. The CDR3 coding sequence is TGCAGTGCCAGGGGCCCCACTGGAAACACCATATATTTT.

In its sample, this clonotype was seen many times. The J gene is TRBJ1-2, the V gene TRBV20-1, with 10 bases fitting TRBD1. J was trimmed by 1 base and V by 3 bases; bases with no gene match: 14. This CDR3 spans 18 amino acids. Germline lookup yields CDR1 DFQATT and CDR2 SNEGSKA (reference sequence). The CDR3 reads CSASPTALGTGDNYGYTF. The CDR3 DNA reads as TGCAGTGCTAGTCCTACTGCCCTCGGGACAGGGGATAACTATGGCTACACCTTC.

This clonotype occurred many times. The rearrangement links TRBV2 to TRBJ2-3; either TRBD1 or TRBD2 may fit D (5 bases each). V lost 7 bases, J lost 4 bases, and 21 bases lay in between. Germline CDR1 reads SNHLY; CDR2 reads FYNNEI. There are 16 residues in the CDR3. The CDR3 loop reads CASTGNRGPGPDTQYF. CDR3 coding DNA: TGTGCCAGCACCGGGAATCGCGGCCCGGGACCAGATACGCAGTATTTT.